This T cell receptor beta chain was profiled in a study of T-cell reconstitution after alpha-beta-depleted transplantation in children. Findings and limits, study-wide: Reported findings indicate that, about two months after transplant, alpha-beta T cells came from several hundred expanded clones, which were derived from non-depleted graft cells. From newly produced T cells came most of the T-cell counts and diversity one year after transplant. From surviving recipient T cells and thymic progenitors came the high day-60 TCRbeta diversity observed in some patients.

V gave up 9 bases and J gave up 6 bases, with 11 bases separating them. CDR1 and CDR2 from the germline V gene are KGHDR and SFDVKD. There are 12 residues in the CDR3. The authors prepared the TCRbeta library with unique molecular identifiers. TCRdb reprocessed the PCR reads with MiXCR, giving one entry per CDR3 protein. The table records around 300,000 distinct CDR3 sequences, less than 9.5% of them present only once. Ten or more counts support this clonotype. The antigen remains unidentified. The sequencing here drew on peripheral blood, taken 360 days after TCRalphabeta/CD19-depleted stem cell transplant. The chain carries TRBV24-1 and TRBJ2-1, with a weak D call TRBD2 (5 bases). The receptor was derived from a female patient between 2 and 10 years old who had a stem cell transplant for Fanconi anemia, so the T cells may come from the graft donor. The CDR3 sequence: CATGVGGNEQFF. In DNA, the CDR3 is TGTGCCACCGGTGTTGGAGGCAATGAGCAGTTCTTC.